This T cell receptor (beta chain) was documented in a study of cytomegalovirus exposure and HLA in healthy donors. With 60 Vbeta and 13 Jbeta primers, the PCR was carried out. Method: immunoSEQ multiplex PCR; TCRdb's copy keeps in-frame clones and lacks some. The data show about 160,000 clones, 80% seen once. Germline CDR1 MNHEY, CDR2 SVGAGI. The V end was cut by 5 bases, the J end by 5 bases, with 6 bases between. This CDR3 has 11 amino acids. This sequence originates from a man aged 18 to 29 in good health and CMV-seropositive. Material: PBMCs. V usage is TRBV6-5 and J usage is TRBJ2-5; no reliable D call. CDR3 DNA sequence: TGTGCCAGCAGTACCGCGGAGACCCAGTACTTC. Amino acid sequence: CASSTAETQYF.